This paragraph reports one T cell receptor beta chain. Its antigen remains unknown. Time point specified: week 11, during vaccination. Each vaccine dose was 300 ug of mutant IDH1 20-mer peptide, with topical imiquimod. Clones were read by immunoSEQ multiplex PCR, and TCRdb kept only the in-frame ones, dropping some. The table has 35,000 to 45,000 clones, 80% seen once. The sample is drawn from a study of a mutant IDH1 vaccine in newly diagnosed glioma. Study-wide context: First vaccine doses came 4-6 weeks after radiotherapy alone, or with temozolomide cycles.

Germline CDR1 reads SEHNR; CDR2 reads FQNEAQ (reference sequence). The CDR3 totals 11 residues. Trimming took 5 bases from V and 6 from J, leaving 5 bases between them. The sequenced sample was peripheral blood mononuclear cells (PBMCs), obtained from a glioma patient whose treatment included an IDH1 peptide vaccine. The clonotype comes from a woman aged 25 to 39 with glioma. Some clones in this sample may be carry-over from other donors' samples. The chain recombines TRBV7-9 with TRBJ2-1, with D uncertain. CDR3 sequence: CASSALNEQFF. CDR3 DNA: TGTGCCAGCAGCGCTCTCAATGAGCAGTTCTTC.